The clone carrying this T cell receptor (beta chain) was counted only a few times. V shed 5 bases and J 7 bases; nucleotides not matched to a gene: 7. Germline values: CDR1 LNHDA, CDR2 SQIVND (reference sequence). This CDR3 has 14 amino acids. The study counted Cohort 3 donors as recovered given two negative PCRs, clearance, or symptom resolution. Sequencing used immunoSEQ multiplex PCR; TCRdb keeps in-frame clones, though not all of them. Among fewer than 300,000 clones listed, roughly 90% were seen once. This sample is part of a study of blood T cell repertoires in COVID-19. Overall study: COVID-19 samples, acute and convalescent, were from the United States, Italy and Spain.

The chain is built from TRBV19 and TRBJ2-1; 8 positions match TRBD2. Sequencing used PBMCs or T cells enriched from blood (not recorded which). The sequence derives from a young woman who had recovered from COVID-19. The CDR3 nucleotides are TGTGCCAGTAGTCTAGGGGGACTAGTAAATGAGCAGTTCTTC. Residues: CASSLGGLVNEQFF.